Each of the 23 T cell receptor beta chains below was sequenced from the same sample in a study of glioma-infiltrating T cells (dated by TCRdb to 2015 to 2016). For sequencing, an Illumina MiSeq was employed. TCR alpha and beta CDR3 regions were amplified with the iRepertoire nested amplicon-rescue multiplex PCR (arm-PCR) platform from RNA. TCRdb reanalyzed the raw reads on its own, using fastp at Q25 for trimming and MiXCR for clone calling, and kept in-frame beta chains. Rows with one shared CDR3 protein collapse into an entry with the most common genes and DNA. Present in this sample are over 100,000 distinct CDR3 sequences, under 30% of which were seen just once. 35% of the sample comes from the top ten. Sequenced input: glioma tissue, nonneoplastic brain tissue, or PBMCs (not recorded which). Receptor source: a human donor with low-grade glioma or glioblastoma, undergoing nonglioma brain surgery, or in good health (not recorded which).

This CDR3 is CAWSVMRGGGEQFF. In DNA, the CDR3 is TGTGCCTGGAGTGTAATGCGGGGAGGAGGTGAGCAGTTCTTC. The chain uses TRBV30 and TRBJ2-1; TRBD2 might be the D (6 bases). Germline CDR1 and CDR2: GTSNPN and SVGIG (reference sequence). The V gene lost 0 bases and the J gene lost 9 bases, with 15 bases spanning the gap. The CDR3 loop spans 14 amino acids.

This clonotype was detected many times. V gene TRBV15 combines with J gene TRBJ2-2, with 7 bases fitting TRBD2. The germline V gene encodes CDR1 LNHNV and CDR2 YYDKDF (reference sequence). The CDR3 is 12 amino acids. CDR3 bases: TGTGCATCGGGACTAAACACCGGGGAGCTGTTTTTT. Its translation: CASGLNTGELFF.

This clonotype was observed many times. The V gene is TRBV7-2, the J gene TRBJ1-1; D remains ambiguous. The germline V gene has CDR1 SGHTA and CDR2 FQGNSA. The V end lost 2 bases, the J end lost 4 bases, and 8 bases lay between the germline ends. The CDR3 runs 13 residues. The CDR3 sequence is CASSLNAFTEAFF. The CDR3 DNA follows: TGTGCCAGCAGCTTAAACGCCTTCACTGAAGCTTTCTTT.

This clonotype was counted many times. The rearrangement uses TRBV20-1 and TRBJ2-3, with 12 bases aligning to TRBD2. Per germline, CDR1 DFQATT and CDR2 SNEGSKA (reference sequence). V shed 5 bases, J shed 3 bases, and the junction held 3 bases outside the gene matches. This CDR3 has 14 residues. Here the CDR3 reads CSAATSGRTDTQYF. The CDR3 DNA sequence: TGCAGTGCTGCGACTAGCGGGAGAACAGATACGCAGTATTTT.

There are many counts of this clonotype. This chain joins TRBV11-3 and TRBJ1-1; TRBD1 is a possible D gene (6 bases). CDR3 length: 18 amino acids. CDR1 is SGHNT and CDR2 is YENEEA in the germline V gene. Trimming cost V 2 bases and J 0 bases, with 19 bases left between them. The CDR3 region is CASSLRRTGRFMNTEAFF. The CDR3 nucleotides read TGTGCCAGCAGCTTAAGGAGAACAGGGAGGTTCATGAACACTGAAGCTTTCTTT.

This clonotype has at least ten counts. The rearrangement uses TRBV6-1 and TRBJ2-5; perhaps D is TRBD1 or TRBD2 (5 bases each). The CDR3 sequence is 13 residues long. V was clipped by 8 bases and J by 3 bases, with 13 bases between them. Germline V gives CDR1 MNHNS, CDR2 SASEGT. The CDR3 coding sequence is TGTGCCAGCTCAGGGATGGGAGAAGAGACCCAGTACTTC. It translates to CASSGMGEETQYF.

The chain uses TRBV5-4 and TRBJ2-1, with D unresolved. The V end was cut by 0 bases, the J end by 8 bases, with 9 bases between. From germline, CDR1 is SGHNT and CDR2 YYREEE (reference sequence). This CDR3 has 13 amino acids. CDR3: CASSLAPWDEQFF. The DNA of the CDR3 is TGTGCCAGCAGCTTGGCCCCGTGGGATGAGCAGTTCTTC.

This clonotype has ten or more counts. The rearrangement joins TRBV7-9 to TRBJ1-5; 8 bases fit TRBD1. Germline CDR1 is SEHNR and CDR2 is FQNEAQ (reference sequence). The CDR3 is made up of 16 amino acids. V gave up 5 bases and J gave up 2 bases; unmatched junction bases: 8. The CDR3 spells CASSPTGVGGNQPQHF. The DNA of the CDR3 is TGTGCCAGCAGCCCGACAGGGGTGGGTGGCAATCAGCCCCAGCATTTT.

This clonotype showed up many times. The chain links TRBV12-3 or TRBV12-4 to TRBJ1-5, with a possible D match to TRBD1 (5 bases). The V end lost 2 bases, the J end lost 2 bases, and 13 bases lay between the germline ends. This CDR3 has 16 amino acids. The CDR3 bases are TGTGCCAGCAGTTTAAGGGCAGGGTTGGGCAATCAGCCCCAGCATTTT. Translating it yields CASSLRAGLGNQPQHF.

This clonotype was detected many times. The rearrangement uses TRBV12-3 or TRBV12-4 and TRBJ2-5; possibly TRBD2 for D (6 bases). V lost 3 bases and J lost 4, with 9 bases in between. The CDR3 runs to 13 residues. This chain's CDR3 is CASSLGGVETQYF. The CDR3 bases are TGTGCCAGCAGTTTGGGAGGAGTAGAGACCCAGTACTTC.

Worth noting for this clonotype: A much larger clone lies one base from this, so it may be a read error. The chain's CDR3 is CASSVEGSSYNEQLF. CDR3 coding DNA: TGTGCCAGCAGCGTAGAGGGGAGCTCCTACAATGAGCAGCTCTTC. The chain is built from TRBV9 and TRBJ2-1; the D gene could be TRBD1 or TRBD2 (5 bases each). CDR3 size: 15 residues. CDR1 and CDR2 from the germline V gene are SGDLS and YYNGEE.

This clonotype was seen repeatedly, ten times or more. The chain uses TRBV4-2 and TRBJ1-5, with D perhaps TRBD1 (6 bases). In germline, CDR1 is LGHNA, CDR2 YNFKEQ. The germline V and J ends were trimmed by 2 bases and 2 bases, with 13 bases remaining between them. There are 16 residues in the CDR3. CDR3 in amino acids: CASSQQQGRGNQPQHF. As DNA, the CDR3 is TGTGCCAGCAGCCAACAACAGGGTCGTGGCAATCAGCCCCAGCATTTT.

This clonotype was detected ten times or more. V is TRBV12-3 or TRBV12-4 and J is TRBJ2-2, with a tentative D call TRBD1 (5 bases). The V end lost 7 bases, the J end lost 1 base, and 10 bases lay between the germline ends. The CDR3 has 14 amino acids. The CDR3 region is CASKRGGNTGELFF. The CDR3 region has the DNA TGTGCCAGCAAAAGGGGCGGGAACACCGGGGAGCTGTTTTTT.

Ten or more counts support this clonotype. The CDR3 loop is CASSYARIISYEQYF. CDR3 in DNA: TGTGCCAGCAGTTACGCCAGGATTATATCCTACGAGCAGTACTTC. The chain couples TRBV6-2 or TRBV6-3 to TRBJ2-7; D is undetermined. This CDR3 contains 15 residues. Germline CDR1 MNHEY, CDR2 SVGEGT. Trimming took 2 bases from V and 1 from J, leaving 12 bases between them.

This clonotype was recorded many times. The rearrangement uses TRBV10-3 and TRBJ2-1; 10 nucleotides match TRBD1. The CDR3 length is 16 residues. V was pared by 0 bases and J by 3 bases, with 2 bases of the junction left unmatched. CDR1 and CDR2 (germline): ENHRY, SYGVKD. The CDR3 bases are TGTGCCATCAGTGAGTCGTGGACAGGGGGCTACAATGAGCAGTTCTTC. Encoded protein: CAISESWTGGYNEQFF.

This clonotype has ten or more counts. The chain combines TRBV9 with TRBJ2-1; perhaps D is TRBD1 or TRBD2 (5 bases each). Germline loops: CDR1 SGDLS, CDR2 YYNGEE. Trimming shortened V by 2 bases and J by 5 bases, and 14 bases separated the two germline ends. This CDR3 has 15 amino acids. Here the CDR3 DNA reads TGTGCCAGCAGCGTCTCTTGGGGGACCAACAATGAGCAGTTCTTC. It codes for CASSVSWGTNNEQFF.

This clonotype appeared many times. This sequence joins TRBV24-1 and TRBJ1-5, with 7 bases fitting TRBD1. With V trimmed by 3 bases and J by 0 bases, 7 bases remained unmatched. Germline CDR1 is KGHDR and CDR2 is SFDVKD. The CDR3 sequence is 17 residues long. The chain's CDR3 is CATSDPRQGASNQPQHF. The CDR3 nucleotides are TGTGCCACCAGTGATCCGCGACAGGGTGCTAGCAATCAGCCCCAGCATTTT.

At least ten counts were recorded for this clonotype. The V call is TRBV5-4, the J call TRBJ2-1, with D tentatively TRBD1 (6 bases). The length of the CDR3 is 13 residues. The germline V gene encodes CDR1 SGHNT and CDR2 YYREEE (reference sequence). V gave up 7 bases and J gave up 5 bases, with 13 bases separating them. The CDR3 DNA reads TGTGCCAGCTCGAAGGACAGAAACAATGAGCAGTTCTTC. The encoded protein is CASSKDRNNEQFF.

With regard to this clonotype: A much larger clone is a single base away; this may be a read error. The chain has TRBV28 and TRBJ2-7; no definite D call. Between the trimmed V and J ends, which lost 5 bases and 0 bases, there was a span of 11 bases. Germline V gene sequence: CDR1 MDHEN, CDR2 SYDVKM. This CDR3 comprises 14 residues. As DNA, the CDR3 is TGTGCCAGCAGTGACGATCTAAGCTCCTACGAGCAGTACTTC. The encoded protein is CASSDDLSSYEQYF.

This clonotype was counted between two and nine times. J is TRBJ2-7 and V is TRBV3-1, with TRBD2 matching 7 bases. V was pared by 1 base and J by 0 bases, with 15 bases of the junction left unmatched. Germline assignment: CDR1 LGHDT and CDR2 YNNKEL (reference sequence). This CDR3 contains 19 residues. The CDR3 protein is CASSQGFNEPLATSYEQYF. In nucleotides, the CDR3 is TGTGCCAGCAGCCAAGGATTCAACGAGCCACTAGCGACCTCCTACGAGCAGTACTTC.

This clonotype was recorded at least ten times. This chain uses TRBV15 with TRBJ1-5; the D gene is possibly TRBD1 (5 bases). The CDR3 length is 13 residues. Between the trimmed V and J ends, which lost 5 bases and 4 bases, there was a span of 9 bases. Germline CDR1 and CDR2: LNHNV and YYDKDF (reference sequence). CDR3 nucleotide sequence: TGTGCCACCAGCGTAAGACAGAATCAGCCCCAGCATTTT. This encodes CATSVRQNQPQHF.

The chain recombines TRBV11-1 with TRBJ2-7, with 7 bases matching TRBD1. The CDR3 spans 15 residues. J was trimmed by 7 bases and V by 3 bases; bases with no gene match: 12. Germline CDR1 is SGHAT and CDR2 is FQDESV (reference sequence). In nucleotides, the CDR3 is TGTGCCAGCAGCTTTCAGCCACAGGGGTTCGAAGAGCAGTACTTC. Translating gives CASSFQPQGFEEQYF.

This chain uses TRBV2 with TRBJ1-1; 9 bases agree with TRBD1. With V trimmed by 7 bases and J by 6 bases, 12 bases remained unmatched. Germline CDR1 and CDR2: SNHLY and FYNNEI. This CDR3 has 15 amino acids. The CDR3 sequence is CASIRTGTGRPEAFF. The CDR3 DNA reads as TGTGCCAGCATTCGAACCGGGACAGGGCGTCCTGAAGCTTTCTTT.